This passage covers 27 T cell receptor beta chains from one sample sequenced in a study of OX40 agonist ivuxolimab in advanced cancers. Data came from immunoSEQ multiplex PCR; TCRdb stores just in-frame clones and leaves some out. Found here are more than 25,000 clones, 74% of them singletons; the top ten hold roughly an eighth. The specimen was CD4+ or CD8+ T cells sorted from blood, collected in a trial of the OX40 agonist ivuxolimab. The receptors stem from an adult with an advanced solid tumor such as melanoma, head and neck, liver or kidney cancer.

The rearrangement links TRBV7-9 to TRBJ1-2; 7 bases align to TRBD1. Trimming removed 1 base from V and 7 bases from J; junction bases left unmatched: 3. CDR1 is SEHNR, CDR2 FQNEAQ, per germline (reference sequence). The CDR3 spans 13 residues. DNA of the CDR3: TGTGCCAGCAGCTTAGTCCAGGGGGGTGGCTACACCTTC. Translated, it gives CASSLVQGGGYTF.

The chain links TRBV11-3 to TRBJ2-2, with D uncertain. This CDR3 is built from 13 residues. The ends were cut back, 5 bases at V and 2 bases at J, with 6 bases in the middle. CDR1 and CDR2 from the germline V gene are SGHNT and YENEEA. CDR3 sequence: CASSLVNTGELFF. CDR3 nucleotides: TGTGCCAGCAGCCTCGTTAACACCGGGGAGCTGTTTTTT.

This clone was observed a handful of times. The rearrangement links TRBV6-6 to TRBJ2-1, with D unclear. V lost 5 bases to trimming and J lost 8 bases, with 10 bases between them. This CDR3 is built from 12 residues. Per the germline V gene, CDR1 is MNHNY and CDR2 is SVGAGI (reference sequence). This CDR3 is CASSIHRHEQFF. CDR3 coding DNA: TGTGCCAGCAGTATTCATAGGCATGAGCAGTTCTTC.

The CDR3 here is CAWSIRQGGIGYTF. The CDR3 DNA sequence: TGTGCCTGGAGTATCCGACAGGGGGGCATTGGCTACACCTTC. The chain employs TRBV30 and TRBJ1-2; 9 bases line up with TRBD1. CDR1 is GTSNPN, CDR2 SVGIG, per germline (reference sequence). The V and J ends lost 2 bases and 7 bases, in that order; junction bases with no gene match: 8. The CDR3 is made up of 14 amino acids.

CDR3 DNA sequence: TGTGCCAGCAGCACCGATAACACTGAAGCTTTCTTT. Translated: CASSTDNTEAFF. The genes are TRBV28 and TRBJ1-1; D is unclear. The CDR3 has 12 residues. Germline lookup yields CDR1 MDHEN and CDR2 SYDVKM. Trimming pared 6 bases from V and 2 bases from J, leaving 7 bases between.

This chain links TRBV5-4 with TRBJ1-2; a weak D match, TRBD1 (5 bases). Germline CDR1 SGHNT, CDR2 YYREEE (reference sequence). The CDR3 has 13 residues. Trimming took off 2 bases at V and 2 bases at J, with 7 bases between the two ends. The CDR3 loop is CASSFRDNYGYTF. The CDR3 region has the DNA TGTGCCAGCAGCTTCCGGGACAACTATGGCTACACCTTC.

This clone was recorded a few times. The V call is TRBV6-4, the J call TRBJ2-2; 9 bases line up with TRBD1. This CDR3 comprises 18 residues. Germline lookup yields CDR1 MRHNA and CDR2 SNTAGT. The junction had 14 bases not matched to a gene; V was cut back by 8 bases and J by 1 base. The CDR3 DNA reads TGTGCCAGCTCTAAAGGCTTGTGGGACAGGGAGAACACCGGGGAGCTGTTTTTT. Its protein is CASSKGLWDRENTGELFF.

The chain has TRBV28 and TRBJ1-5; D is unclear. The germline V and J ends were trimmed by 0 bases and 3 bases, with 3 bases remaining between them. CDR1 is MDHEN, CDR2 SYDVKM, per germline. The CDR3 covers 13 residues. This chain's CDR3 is CASSLWSNQPQHF. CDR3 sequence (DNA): TGTGCCAGCAGTTTATGGTCCAATCAGCCCCAGCATTTT. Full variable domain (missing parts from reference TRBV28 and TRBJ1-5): DVKVTQSSRYLVKRTGEKVFLECVQDMDHENMFWYRQDPGLGLRLIYFSYDVKMKEKGDIPEGYSVSREKKERFSLILESASTNQTSMYLCASSLWSNQPQHFGDGTRLSIL.

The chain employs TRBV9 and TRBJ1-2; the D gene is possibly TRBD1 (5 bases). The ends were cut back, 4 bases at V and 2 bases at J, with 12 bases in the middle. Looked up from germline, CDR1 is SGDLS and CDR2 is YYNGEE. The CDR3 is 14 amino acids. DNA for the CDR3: TGTGCCAGCAGCTCGGGGGACCGAAACTATGGCTACACCTTC. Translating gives CASSSGDRNYGYTF. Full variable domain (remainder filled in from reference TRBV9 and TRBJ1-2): DSGVTQTPKHLITATGQRVTLRCSPRSGDLSVYWYQQSLDQGLQFLIQYYNGEERAKGNILERFSAQQFPDLHSELNLSSLELGDSALYFCASSSGDRNYGYTFGSGTRLTVV.

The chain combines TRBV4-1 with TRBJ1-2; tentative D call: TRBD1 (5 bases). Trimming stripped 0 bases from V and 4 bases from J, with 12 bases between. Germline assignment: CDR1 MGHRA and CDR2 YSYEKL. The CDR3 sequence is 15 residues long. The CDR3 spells CASSQDVAGTYGYTF. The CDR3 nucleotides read TGCGCCAGCAGCCAAGATGTGGCAGGGACCTATGGCTACACCTTC.

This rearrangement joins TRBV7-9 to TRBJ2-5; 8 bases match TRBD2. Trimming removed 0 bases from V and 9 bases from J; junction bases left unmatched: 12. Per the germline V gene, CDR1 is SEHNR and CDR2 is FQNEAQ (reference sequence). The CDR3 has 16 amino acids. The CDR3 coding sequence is TGTGCCAGCAGCTTAGCGTCTCCTACAGGGCGGGAGGCCCAGTACTTC. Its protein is CASSLASPTGREAQYF.

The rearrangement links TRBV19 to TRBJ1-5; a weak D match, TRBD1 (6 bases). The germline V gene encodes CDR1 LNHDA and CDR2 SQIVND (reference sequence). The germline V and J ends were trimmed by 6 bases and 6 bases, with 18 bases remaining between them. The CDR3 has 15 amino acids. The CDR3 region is CASSTHREPSQPQHF. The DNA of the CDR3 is TGTGCCAGTAGCACCCACAGGGAGCCTTCTCAGCCCCAGCATTTT.

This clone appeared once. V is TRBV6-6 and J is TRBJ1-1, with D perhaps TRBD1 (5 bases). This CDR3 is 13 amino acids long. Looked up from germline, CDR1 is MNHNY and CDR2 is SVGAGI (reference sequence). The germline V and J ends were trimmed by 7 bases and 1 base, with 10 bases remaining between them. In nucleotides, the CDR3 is TGTGCCAGCACCCCGGGACGGAACACTGAAGCTTTCTTT. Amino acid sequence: CASTPGRNTEAFF.

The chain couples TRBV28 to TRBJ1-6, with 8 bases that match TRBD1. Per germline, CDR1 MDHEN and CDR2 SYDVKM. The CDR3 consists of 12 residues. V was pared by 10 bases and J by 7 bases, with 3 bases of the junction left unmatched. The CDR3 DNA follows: TGTGCCACAGACAGGGGCAATTCACCCCTCCACTTT. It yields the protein CATDRGNSPLHF.

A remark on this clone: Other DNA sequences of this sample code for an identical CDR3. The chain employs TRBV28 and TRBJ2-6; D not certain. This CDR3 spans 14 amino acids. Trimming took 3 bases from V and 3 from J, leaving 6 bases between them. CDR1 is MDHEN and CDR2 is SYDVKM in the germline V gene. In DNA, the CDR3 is TGTGCCAGCAGTTTTTATAGTGGGGCCAACGTCCTGACTTTC. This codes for CASSFYSGANVLTF.

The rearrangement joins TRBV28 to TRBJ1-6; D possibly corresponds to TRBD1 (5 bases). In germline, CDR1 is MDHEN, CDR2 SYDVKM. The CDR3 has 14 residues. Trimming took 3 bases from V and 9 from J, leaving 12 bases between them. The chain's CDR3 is CASSFGGFGSPLHF. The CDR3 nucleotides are TGTGCCAGCAGTTTCGGGGGTTTCGGTTCACCCCTCCACTTT.

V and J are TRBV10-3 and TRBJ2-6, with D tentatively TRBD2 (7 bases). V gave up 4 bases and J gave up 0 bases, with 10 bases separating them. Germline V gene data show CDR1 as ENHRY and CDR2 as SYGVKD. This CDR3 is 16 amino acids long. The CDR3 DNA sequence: TGTGCCATCAGTGTGCGGGGGCCCTCTGGGGCCAACGTCCTGACTTTC. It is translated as CAISVRGPSGANVLTF.

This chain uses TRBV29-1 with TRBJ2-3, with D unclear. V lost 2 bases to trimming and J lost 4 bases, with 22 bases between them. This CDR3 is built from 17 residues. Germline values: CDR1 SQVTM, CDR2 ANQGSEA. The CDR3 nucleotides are TGCAGCGTTGAAACGGTTGAAGGGTACAATTTCGCAGATACGCAGTATTTT. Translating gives CSVETVEGYNFADTQYF.

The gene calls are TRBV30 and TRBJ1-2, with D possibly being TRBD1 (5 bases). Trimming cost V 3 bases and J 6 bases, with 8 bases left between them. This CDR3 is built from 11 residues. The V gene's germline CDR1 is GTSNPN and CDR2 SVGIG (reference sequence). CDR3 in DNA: TGTGCCTGGAGGACAGAAAATGGCTACACCTTC. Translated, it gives CAWRTENGYTF. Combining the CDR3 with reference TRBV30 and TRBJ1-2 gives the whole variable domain SQTIHQWPATLVQPVGSPLSLECTVEGTSNPNLYWYRQAAGRGLQLLFYSVGIGQISSEVPQNLSASRPQDRQFILSSKKLLLSDSGFYLCAWRTENGYTFGSGTRLTVV.

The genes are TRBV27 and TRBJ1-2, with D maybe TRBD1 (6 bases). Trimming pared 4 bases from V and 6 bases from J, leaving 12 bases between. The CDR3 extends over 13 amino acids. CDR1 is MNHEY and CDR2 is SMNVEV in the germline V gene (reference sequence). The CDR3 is CASSSRDKDGYTF. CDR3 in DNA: TGTGCCAGCAGTTCCCGGGACAAGGATGGCTACACCTTC.

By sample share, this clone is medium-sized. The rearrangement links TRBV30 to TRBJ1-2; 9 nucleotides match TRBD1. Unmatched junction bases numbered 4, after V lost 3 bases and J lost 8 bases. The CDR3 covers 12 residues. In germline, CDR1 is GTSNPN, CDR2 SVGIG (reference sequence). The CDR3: CAWRGQGGGYTF. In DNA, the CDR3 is TGTGCCTGGAGGGGACAGGGTGGAGGCTACACCTTC.

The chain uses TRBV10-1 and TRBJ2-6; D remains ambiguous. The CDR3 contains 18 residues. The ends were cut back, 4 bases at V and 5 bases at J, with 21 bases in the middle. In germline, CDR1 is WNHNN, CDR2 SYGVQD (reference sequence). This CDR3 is CASSAAANAQSRANVLTF. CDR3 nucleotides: TGCGCCAGCAGTGCAGCCGCAAACGCACAAAGTCGGGCCAACGTCCTGACTTTC.

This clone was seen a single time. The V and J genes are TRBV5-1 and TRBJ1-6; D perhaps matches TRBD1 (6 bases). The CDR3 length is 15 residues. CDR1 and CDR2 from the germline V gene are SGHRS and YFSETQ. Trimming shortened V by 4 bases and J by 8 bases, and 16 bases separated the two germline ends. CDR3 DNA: TGCGCCAGCAGCGGCCAGGACAGTGGGTATTCACCCCTCCACTTT. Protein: CASSGQDSGYSPLHF.

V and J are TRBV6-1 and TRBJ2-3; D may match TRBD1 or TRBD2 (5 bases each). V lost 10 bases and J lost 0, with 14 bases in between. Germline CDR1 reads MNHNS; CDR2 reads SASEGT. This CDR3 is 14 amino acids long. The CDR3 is CATAGTASTDTQYF. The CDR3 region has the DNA TGTGCCACCGCCGGGACCGCTAGCACAGATACGCAGTATTTT.

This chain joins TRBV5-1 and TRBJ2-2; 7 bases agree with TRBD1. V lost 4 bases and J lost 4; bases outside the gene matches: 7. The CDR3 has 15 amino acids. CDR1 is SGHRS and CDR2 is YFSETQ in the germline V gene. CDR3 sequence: CASSPGTVTTGELFF. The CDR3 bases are TGCGCCAGCAGCCCCGGGACAGTCACCACCGGGGAGCTGTTTTTT.

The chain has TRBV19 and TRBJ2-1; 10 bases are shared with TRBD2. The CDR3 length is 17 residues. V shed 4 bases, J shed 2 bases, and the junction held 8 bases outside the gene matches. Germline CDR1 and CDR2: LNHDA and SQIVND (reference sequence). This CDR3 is CASSNPRTSGTYNEQFF. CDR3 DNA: TGTGCCAGTAGTAACCCCCGGACTAGCGGAACCTACAATGAGCAGTTCTTC.

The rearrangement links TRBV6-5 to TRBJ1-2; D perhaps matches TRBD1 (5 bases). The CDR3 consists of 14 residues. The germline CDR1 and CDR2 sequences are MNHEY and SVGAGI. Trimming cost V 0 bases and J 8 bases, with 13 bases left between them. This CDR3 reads CASSYSMRGDGYTF. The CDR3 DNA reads TGTGCCAGCAGTTACTCGATGAGAGGGGACGGCTACACCTTC.